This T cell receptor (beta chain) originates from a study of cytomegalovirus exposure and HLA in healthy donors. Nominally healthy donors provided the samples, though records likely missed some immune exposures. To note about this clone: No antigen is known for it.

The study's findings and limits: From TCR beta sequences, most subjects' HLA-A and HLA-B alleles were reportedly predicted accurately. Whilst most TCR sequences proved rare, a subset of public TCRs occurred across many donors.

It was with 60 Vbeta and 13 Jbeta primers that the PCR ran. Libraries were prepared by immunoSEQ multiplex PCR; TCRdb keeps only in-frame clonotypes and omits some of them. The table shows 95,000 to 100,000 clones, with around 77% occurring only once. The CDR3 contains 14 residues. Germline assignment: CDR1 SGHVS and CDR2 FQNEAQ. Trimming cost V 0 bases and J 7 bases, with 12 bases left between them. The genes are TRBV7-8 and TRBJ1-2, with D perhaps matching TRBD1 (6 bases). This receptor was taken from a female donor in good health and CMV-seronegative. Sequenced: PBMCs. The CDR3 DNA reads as TGTGCCAGCAGCTTAGCGGCAGGGGTCGGTGGCTACACCTTC. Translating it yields CASSLAAGVGGYTF.